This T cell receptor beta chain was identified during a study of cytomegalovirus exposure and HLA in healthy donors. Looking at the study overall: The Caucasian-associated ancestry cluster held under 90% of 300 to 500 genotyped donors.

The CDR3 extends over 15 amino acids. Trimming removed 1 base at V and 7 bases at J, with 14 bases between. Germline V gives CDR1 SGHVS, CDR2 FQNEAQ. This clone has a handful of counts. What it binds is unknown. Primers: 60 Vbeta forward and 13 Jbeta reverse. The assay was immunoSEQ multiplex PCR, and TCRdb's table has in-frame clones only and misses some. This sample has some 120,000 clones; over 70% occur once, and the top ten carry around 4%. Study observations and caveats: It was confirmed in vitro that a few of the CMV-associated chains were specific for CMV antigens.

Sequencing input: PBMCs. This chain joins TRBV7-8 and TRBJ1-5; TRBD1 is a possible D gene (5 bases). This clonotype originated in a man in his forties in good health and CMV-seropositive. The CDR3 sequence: CASSLGQSGSQPQHF. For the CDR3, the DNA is TGTGCCAGCAGCTTAGGTCAGTCAGGGTCCCAGCCCCAGCATTTT.